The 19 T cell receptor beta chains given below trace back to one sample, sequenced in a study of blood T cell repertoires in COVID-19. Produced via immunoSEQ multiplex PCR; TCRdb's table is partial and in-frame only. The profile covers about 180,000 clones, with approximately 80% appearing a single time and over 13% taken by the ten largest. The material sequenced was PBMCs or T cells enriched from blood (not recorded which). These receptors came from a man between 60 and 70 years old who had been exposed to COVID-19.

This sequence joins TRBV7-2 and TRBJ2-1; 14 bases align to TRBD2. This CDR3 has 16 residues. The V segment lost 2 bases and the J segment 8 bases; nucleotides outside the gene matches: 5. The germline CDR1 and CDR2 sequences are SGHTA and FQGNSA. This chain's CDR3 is CASSLQGTSGSDEQFF. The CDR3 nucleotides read TGTGCCAGCAGCTTACAAGGGACTAGCGGGAGCGATGAGCAGTTCTTC.

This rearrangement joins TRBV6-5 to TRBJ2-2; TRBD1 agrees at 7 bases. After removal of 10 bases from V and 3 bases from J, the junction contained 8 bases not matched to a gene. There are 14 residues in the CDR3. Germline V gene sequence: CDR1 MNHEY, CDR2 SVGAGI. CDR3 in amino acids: CATYSGGDTGELFF. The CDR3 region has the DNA TGTGCCACATACTCAGGGGGAGACACCGGGGAGCTGTTTTTT.

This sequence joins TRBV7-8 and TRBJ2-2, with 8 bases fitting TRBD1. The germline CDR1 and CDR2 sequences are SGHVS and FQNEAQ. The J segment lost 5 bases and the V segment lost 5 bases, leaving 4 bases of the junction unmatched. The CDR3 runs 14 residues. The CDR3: CASSTRTGTGELFF. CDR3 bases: TGTGCCAGCAGCACCCGGACAGGGACCGGGGAGCTGTTTTTT.

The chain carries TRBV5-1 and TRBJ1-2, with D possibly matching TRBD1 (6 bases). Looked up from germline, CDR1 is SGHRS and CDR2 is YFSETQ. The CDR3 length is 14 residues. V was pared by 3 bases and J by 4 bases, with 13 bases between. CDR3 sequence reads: CASSSGQPLYGYTF. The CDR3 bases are TGCGCCAGCAGCTCCGGACAGCCCCTCTATGGCTACACCTTC. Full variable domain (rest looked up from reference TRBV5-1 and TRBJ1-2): KAGVTQTPRYLIKTRGQQVTLSCSPISGHRSVSWYQQTPGQGLQFLFEYFSETQRNKGNFPGRFSGRQFSNSRSEMNVSTLELGDSALYLCASSSGQPLYGYTFGSGTRLTVV.

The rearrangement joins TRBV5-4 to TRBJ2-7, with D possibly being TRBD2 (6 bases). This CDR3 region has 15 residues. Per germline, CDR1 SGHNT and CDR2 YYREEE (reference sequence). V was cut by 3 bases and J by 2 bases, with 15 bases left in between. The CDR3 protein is CASSSGGPSTYEQYF. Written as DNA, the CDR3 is TGTGCCAGCAGCTCCGGAGGGCCTTCTACCTACGAGCAGTACTTC.

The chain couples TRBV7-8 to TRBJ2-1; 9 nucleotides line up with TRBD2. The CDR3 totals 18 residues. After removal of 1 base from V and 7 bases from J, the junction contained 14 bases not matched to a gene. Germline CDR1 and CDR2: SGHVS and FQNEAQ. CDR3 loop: CASSLGVVVAGGRNEQFF. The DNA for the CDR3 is TGTGCCAGCAGCTTAGGGGTCGTGGTGGCGGGAGGGCGGAATGAGCAGTTCTTC. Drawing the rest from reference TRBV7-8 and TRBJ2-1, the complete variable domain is GAGVSQSPRYKVAKRGQDVALRCDPISGHVSLFWYQQALGQGPEFLTYFQNEAQLDKSGLPSDRFFAERPEGSVSTLKIQRTQQEDSAVYLCASSLGVVVAGGRNEQFFGPGTRLTVL.

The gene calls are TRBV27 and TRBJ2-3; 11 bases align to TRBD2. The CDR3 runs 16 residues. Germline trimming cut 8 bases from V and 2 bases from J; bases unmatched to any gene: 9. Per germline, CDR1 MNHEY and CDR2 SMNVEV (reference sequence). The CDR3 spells CASGVSTSGATDTQYF. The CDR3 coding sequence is TGTGCCAGCGGAGTCTCGACTAGCGGGGCCACAGATACGCAGTATTTT.

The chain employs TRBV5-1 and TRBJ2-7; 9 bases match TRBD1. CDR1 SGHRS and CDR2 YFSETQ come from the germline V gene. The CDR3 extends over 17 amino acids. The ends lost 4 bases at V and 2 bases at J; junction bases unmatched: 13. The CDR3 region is CASSNADRGRFAYEQYF. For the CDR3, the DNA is TGCGCCAGCAGCAACGCCGACAGGGGGAGGTTTGCCTACGAGCAGTACTTC.

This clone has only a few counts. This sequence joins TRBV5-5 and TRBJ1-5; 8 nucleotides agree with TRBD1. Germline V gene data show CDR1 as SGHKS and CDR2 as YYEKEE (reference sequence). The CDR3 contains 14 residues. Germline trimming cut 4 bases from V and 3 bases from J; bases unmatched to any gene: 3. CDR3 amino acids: CASSRTGNNQPQHF. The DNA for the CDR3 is TGTGCCAGCAGCCGGACAGGGAACAATCAGCCCCAGCATTTT.

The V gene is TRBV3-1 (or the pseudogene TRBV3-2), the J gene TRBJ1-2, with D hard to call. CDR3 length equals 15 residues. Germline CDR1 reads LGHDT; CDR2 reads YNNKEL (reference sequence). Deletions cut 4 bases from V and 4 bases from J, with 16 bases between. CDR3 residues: CASSPGGRDLYGYTF. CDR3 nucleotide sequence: TGTGCCAGCAGCCCCGGTGGGAGGGATCTCTATGGCTACACCTTC.

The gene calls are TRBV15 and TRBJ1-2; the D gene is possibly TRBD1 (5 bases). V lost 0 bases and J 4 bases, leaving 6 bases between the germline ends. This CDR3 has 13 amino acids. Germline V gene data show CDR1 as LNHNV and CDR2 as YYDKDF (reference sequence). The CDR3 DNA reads TGTGCCACCAGCAGAGACGGGGGCTATGGCTACACCTTC. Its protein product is CATSRDGGYGYTF.

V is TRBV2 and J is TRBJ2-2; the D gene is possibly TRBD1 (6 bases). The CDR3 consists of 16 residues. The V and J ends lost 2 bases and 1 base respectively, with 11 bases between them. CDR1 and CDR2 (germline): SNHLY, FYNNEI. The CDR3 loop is CASSENPGQNTGELFF. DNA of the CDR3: TGTGCCAGCAGTGAAAATCCGGGACAGAACACCGGGGAGCTGTTTTTT.

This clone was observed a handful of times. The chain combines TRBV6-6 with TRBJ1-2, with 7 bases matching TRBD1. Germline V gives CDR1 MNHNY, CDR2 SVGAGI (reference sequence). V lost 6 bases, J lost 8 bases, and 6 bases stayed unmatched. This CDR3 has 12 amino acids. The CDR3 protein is CASSPTGKGYTF. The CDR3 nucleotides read TGTGCCAGCAGCCCGACAGGGAAAGGCTACACCTTC.

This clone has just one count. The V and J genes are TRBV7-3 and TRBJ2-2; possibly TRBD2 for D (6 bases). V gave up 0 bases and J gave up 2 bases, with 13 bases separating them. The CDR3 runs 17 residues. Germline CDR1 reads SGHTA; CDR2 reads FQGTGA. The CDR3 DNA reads TGTGCCAGCAGCTTAACAAGGACTACTGGCAACACCGGGGAGCTGTTTTTT. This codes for CASSLTRTTGNTGELFF.

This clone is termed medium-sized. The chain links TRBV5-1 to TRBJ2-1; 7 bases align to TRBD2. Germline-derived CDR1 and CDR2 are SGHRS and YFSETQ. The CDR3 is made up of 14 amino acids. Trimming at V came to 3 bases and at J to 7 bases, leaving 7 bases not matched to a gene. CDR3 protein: CASSWTSENNEQFF. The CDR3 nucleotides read TGCGCCAGCAGCTGGACTAGTGAAAATAATGAGCAGTTCTTC. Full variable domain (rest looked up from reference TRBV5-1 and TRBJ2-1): KAGVTQTPRYLIKTRGQQVTLSCSPISGHRSVSWYQQTPGQGLQFLFEYFSETQRNKGNFPGRFSGRQFSNSRSEMNVSTLELGDSALYLCASSWTSENNEQFFGPGTRLTVL.

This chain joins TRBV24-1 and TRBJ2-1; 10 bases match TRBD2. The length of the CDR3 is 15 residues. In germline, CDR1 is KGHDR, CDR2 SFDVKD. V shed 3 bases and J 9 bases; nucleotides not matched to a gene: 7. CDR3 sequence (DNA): TGTGCCACCAGTGATCCCTTAGCGGGAGGCGGTGAGCAGTTCTTC. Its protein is CATSDPLAGGGEQFF.

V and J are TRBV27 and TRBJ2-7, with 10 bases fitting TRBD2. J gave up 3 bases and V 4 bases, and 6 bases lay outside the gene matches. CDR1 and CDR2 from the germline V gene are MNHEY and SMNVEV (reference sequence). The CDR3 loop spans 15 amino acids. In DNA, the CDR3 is TGTGCCAGCAGTTATGAAGCGGGAGGGGGCTACGAGCAGTACTTC. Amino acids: CASSYEAGGGYEQYF.

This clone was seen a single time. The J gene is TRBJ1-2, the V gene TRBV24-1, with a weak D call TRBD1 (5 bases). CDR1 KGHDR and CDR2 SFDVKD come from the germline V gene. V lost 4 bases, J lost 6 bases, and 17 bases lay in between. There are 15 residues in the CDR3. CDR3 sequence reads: CATSDPSGGIDGYTF. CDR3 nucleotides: TGTGCCACCAGTGACCCCTCGGGGGGGATTGATGGCTACACCTTC.

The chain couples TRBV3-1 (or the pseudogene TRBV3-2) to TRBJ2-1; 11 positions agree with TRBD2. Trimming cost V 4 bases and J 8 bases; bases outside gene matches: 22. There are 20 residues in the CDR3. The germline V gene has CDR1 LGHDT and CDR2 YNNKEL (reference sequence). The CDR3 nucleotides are TGTGCCAGCAGCCGAACCCACCCGGGACTAGCGGAGGGCGACAATGATGAGCAGTTCTTC. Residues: CASSRTHPGLAEGDNDEQFF.